This TCR beta chain emerged from a study of T cells in Graves' hyperthyroidism and ophthalmopathy. Amplification targeted TCR beta CDR3 regions from RNA transcripts. TCR CDR3 underwent first-round RT-PCR with the HTBI primer set. TCRdb reprocessed the multiplex PCR reads via MiXCR and lists one record per CDR3 protein. The sample consists of fewer than 450,000 distinct CDR3 sequences, roughly 17% of them appearing once. The authors took PBMCs from roughly 9.5 ml fresh peripheral blood. As regards this clonotype: A much larger clonotype is one base distant, so this may be a read error.

Trimming pared 3 bases from V and 14 bases from J, leaving 20 bases between. In germline, CDR1 is MDHEN, CDR2 SYDVKM. The CDR3 is made up of 14 amino acids. The sequence derives from a woman aged 25 to 45 with Graves' hyperthyroidism that later progressed to Graves' ophthalmopathy. Source material: blood. The genes are TRBV28 and TRBJ1-5; no reliable D call. CDR3 coding DNA: TGTGCCAGCAGTTTCTCAGCACGGACCTTTTCAGAGCATTTT. Translated: CASSFSARTFSEHF.